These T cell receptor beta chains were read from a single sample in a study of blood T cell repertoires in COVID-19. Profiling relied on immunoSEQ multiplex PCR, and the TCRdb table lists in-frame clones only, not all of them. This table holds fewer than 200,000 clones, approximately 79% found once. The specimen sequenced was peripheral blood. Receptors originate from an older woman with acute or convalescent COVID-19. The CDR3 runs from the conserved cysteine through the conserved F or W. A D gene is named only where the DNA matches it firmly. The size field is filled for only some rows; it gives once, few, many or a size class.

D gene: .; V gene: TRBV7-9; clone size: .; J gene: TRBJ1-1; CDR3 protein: CASSLQQVTEAFF; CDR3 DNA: TGTGCCAGCAGCTTACAGCAGGTGACTGAAGCTTTCTTT
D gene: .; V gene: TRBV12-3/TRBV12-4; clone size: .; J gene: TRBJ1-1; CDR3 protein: CASSLGQNTEAFF; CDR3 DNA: TGTGCCAGCAGTTTGGGCCAAAACACTGAAGCTTTCTTT
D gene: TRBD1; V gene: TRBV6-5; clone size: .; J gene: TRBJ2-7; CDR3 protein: CASSYWDSSYEQYF; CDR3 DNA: TGTGCCAGCAGTTATTGGGACAGCTCCTACGAGCAGTACTTC
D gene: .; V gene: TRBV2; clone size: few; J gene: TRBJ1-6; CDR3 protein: CASSDGYNSPLHF; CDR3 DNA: TGTGCCAGCAGTGACGGCTATAATTCACCCCTCCACTTT
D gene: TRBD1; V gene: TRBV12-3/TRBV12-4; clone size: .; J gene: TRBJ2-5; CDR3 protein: CASSWDRETQYF; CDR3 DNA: TGTGCCAGCAGTTGGGACAGGGAGACCCAGTACTTC
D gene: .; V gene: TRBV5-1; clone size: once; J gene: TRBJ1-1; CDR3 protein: CASSLAVGAGTEAFF; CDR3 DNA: TGCGCCAGCAGCTTGGCCGTTGGAGCGGGCACTGAAGCTTTCTTT
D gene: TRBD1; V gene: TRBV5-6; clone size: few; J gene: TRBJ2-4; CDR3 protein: CASSLTGTEKNIQYF; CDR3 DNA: TGTGCCAGCAGCTTGACCGGGACAGAGAAAAACATTCAGTACTTC
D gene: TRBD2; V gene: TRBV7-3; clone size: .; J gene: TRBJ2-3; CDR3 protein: CASSLLGLAGDTQYF; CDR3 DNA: TGTGCCAGCAGCTTACTGGGACTAGCGGGAGATACGCAGTATTTT
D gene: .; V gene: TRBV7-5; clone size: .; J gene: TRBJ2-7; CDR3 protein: CARTTGTGHSYEQYF; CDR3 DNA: TGTGCCAGGACGACCGGCACAGGTCACTCCTACGAGCAGTACTTC
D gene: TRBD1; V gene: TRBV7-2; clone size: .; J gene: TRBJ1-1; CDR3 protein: CASSQDRSNTEAFF; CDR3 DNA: TGTGCCAGCAGCCAGGACAGGAGTAACACTGAAGCTTTCTTT
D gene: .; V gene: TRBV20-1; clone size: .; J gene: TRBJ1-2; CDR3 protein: CSAPRAGGYTF; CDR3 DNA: TGCAGTGCTCCCCGAGCGGGAGGCTACACCTTC
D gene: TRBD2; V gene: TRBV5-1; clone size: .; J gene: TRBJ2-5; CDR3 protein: CASSFTITSAQETQYF; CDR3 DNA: TGCGCCAGCAGCTTCACCATCACTAGCGCCCAAGAGACCCAGTACTTC
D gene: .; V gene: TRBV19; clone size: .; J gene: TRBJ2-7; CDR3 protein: CASNAAGLALTIDRYEQYF; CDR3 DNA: TGTGCCAGTAACGCCGCGGGCCTGGCCCTTACAATAGATCGCTACGAGCAGTACTTC
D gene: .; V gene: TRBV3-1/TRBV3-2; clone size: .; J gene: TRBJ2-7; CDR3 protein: CASSQAWAGAHEQYF; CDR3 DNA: TGTGCCAGCAGCCAAGCATGGGCAGGGGCCCACGAGCAGTACTTC